The 28 T cell receptor beta chains in this list originate from one sample, sequenced in a study of technical replicates of blood from a few donors. Clones were sequenced by immunoSEQ multiplex PCR, and TCRdb holds only the in-frame ones, with some missing. The repertoire holds about 89,000 clones, with around 94% as singletons. Sequenced: T cells isolated from PBMCs. All receptors come from a human donor in good health.

The chain couples TRBV4-1 to TRBJ1-5, with 9 bases that match TRBD1. CDR1 and CDR2 (germline): MGHRA, YSYEKL. J gave up 0 bases and V 1 base, and 1 base lay outside the gene matches. The CDR3 has 16 residues. Here the CDR3 reads CASSQGGQGSNQPQHF. The DNA for the CDR3 is TGCGCCAGCAGCCAAGGGGGACAGGGTAGCAATCAGCCCCAGCATTTT.

The genes are TRBV30 and TRBJ2-4; 8 bases match TRBD1. The germline V gene has CDR1 GTSNPN and CDR2 SVGIG (reference sequence). The CDR3 totals 14 residues. The trim removed 2 bases at V and 8 bases at J, leaving 8 bases unmatched. The CDR3 DNA is TGTGCCTGGAGTTTAACAGGGGGGAACGACATTCAGTACTTC. Its translation is CAWSLTGGNDIQYF.

The CDR3 is CASSQLRDRYNEQFF. CDR3 DNA sequence: TGCGCCAGCAGCCAACTCCGGGACAGGTACAATGAGCAGTTCTTC. V usage is TRBV5-1 and J usage is TRBJ2-1, with TRBD1 matching over 8 bases. CDR1 and CDR2 (germline): SGHRS, YFSETQ. The CDR3 covers 15 residues. Trimming removed 4 bases from V and 4 bases from J; junction bases left unmatched: 7.

This chain connects TRBV2 to TRBJ2-5; TRBD2 might be the D (6 bases). The germline V gene has CDR1 SNHLY and CDR2 FYNNEI. The CDR3 contains 15 residues. Trimming pared 7 bases from V and 2 bases from J, leaving 17 bases between. In DNA, the CDR3 is TGTGCCAGCAAAAAAGCGGGCGCTTTTCAAGAGACCCAGTACTTC. Translated, it gives CASKKAGAFQETQYF. The full variable domain, its missing parts supplied by reference TRBV2 and TRBJ2-5, is EPEVTQTPSHQVTQMGQEVILRCVPISNHLYFYWYRQILGQKVEFLVSFYNNEISEKSEIFDDQFSVERPDGSNFTLKIRSTKLEDSAMYFCASKKAGAFQETQYFGPGTRLLVL.

The chain links TRBV19 to TRBJ1-5, with 9 bases fitting TRBD1. Unmatched junction bases numbered 14, after V lost 6 bases and J lost 5 bases. The CDR3 length is 17 residues. Germline V gene lookup returns CDR1 LNHDA and CDR2 SQIVND (reference sequence). CDR3 in DNA: TGTGCCAGTAGCGTTTTGCCGGGACAGGGAGTTGATCAGCCCCAGCATTTT. This codes for CASSVLPGQGVDQPQHF.

The genes are TRBV4-1 and TRBJ2-3; 11 bases are a match to TRBD1. Germline CDR1 reads MGHRA; CDR2 reads YSYEKL. The CDR3 runs to 16 residues. V shed 1 base, J shed 4 bases, and the junction held 4 bases outside the gene matches. CDR3 sequence reads: CASSQGWTGGADTQYF. DNA of the CDR3: TGCGCCAGCAGCCAAGGATGGACAGGGGGCGCAGATACGCAGTATTTT.

The chain uses TRBV7-8 and TRBJ2-6; D gene ambiguous. The V gene lost 1 base and the J gene lost 4 bases, with 8 bases spanning the gap. CDR1 is SGHVS, CDR2 FQNEAQ, per germline. This CDR3 spans 15 amino acids. Here the CDR3 DNA reads TGTGCCAGCAGCTTAGGCGGAGCCGGGGCCAACGTCCTGACTTTC. Its protein is CASSLGGAGANVLTF. Full variable domain (missing parts from reference TRBV7-8 and TRBJ2-6): GAGVSQSPRYKVAKRGQDVALRCDPISGHVSLFWYQQALGQGPEFLTYFQNEAQLDKSGLPSDRFFAERPEGSVSTLKIQRTQQEDSAVYLCASSLGGAGANVLTFGAGSRLTVL.

The chain's CDR3 is CSVDPGGSEQFF. The CDR3 nucleotides are TGCAGCGTTGATCCAGGGGGCAGTGAGCAGTTCTTC. V gene TRBV29-1 combines with J gene TRBJ2-1; 8 bases are a match to TRBD1. CDR1 is SQVTM and CDR2 is ANQGSEA in the germline V gene. This CDR3 region has 12 residues. Losses at the gene ends were 3 bases for V and 9 bases for J; bases not matched to a gene: 4.

The chain employs TRBV18 and TRBJ2-7; perhaps TRBD1 as D (6 bases). The germline V and J ends were trimmed by 4 bases and 2 bases, with 12 bases remaining between them. The CDR3 consists of 14 residues. In germline, CDR1 is KGHSH, CDR2 LQKENI. CDR3 coding DNA: TGTGCCAGCTCACGGGGAGAGGGGGCCTACGAGCAGTACTTC. Amino acids: CASSRGEGAYEQYF.

V and J are TRBV4-1 and TRBJ2-7; the D gene is possibly TRBD2 (6 bases). The CDR3 length is 15 residues. CDR1 and CDR2 (germline): MGHRA, YSYEKL. Trimming cost V 6 bases and J 2 bases, with 17 bases left between them. DNA of the CDR3: TGCGCCAGCAGTCTGAGCGGGTGGGAACCCTACGAGCAGTACTTC. Translation: CASSLSGWEPYEQYF.

This rearrangement joins TRBV11-3 to TRBJ2-7, with D perhaps TRBD2 (5 bases). V lost 0 bases and J lost 3, with 9 bases in between. The CDR3 covers 14 residues. Looked up from germline, CDR1 is SGHNT and CDR2 is YENEEA. The CDR3 DNA sequence: TGTGCCAGCAGCTTAGAGGGGAGTCGCTACGAGCAGTACTTC. This translates into CASSLEGSRYEQYF.

V usage is TRBV18 and J usage is TRBJ1-1, with 7 bases fitting TRBD1. V trimming: 3 bases; J trimming: 0 bases; junction bases outside the gene matches: 7. The germline CDR1 and CDR2 sequences are KGHSH and LQKENI. The CDR3 is made up of 16 amino acids. This CDR3 reads CASSPTPQGMNTEAFF. CDR3 in DNA: TGTGCCAGCTCACCGACCCCACAGGGGATGAACACTGAAGCTTTCTTT.

J is TRBJ2-3 and V is TRBV19; 8 positions match TRBD2. Germline V gene data show CDR1 as LNHDA and CDR2 as SQIVND (reference sequence). There are 13 residues in the CDR3. Trimming cost V 8 bases and J 1 base; bases outside gene matches: 2. CDR3 DNA: TGTGCCAGTGTAGCGGGGCGCACAGATACGCAGTATTTT. Protein sequence: CASVAGRTDTQYF.

V is TRBV14 and J is TRBJ2-5, with 9 bases identical to TRBD2. This CDR3 is 17 amino acids long. V lost 0 bases to trimming and J lost 5 bases; unmatched junction nucleotides: 10. Germline values: CDR1 SGHDN, CDR2 FVKESK. The CDR3 sequence: CASSQEGLAGMGETQYF. The DNA for the CDR3 is TGTGCCAGCAGCCAAGAAGGTCTAGCGGGGATGGGGGAGACCCAGTACTTC.

The rearrangement uses TRBV29-1 and TRBJ2-1; 8 bases are a match to TRBD1. Germline CDR1 and CDR2: SQVTM and ANQGSEA. The CDR3 is made up of 13 amino acids. The J segment lost 5 bases and the V segment lost 7 bases, leaving 7 bases of the junction unmatched. CDR3 in amino acids: CSAVQGADNEQFF. Here the CDR3 DNA reads TGCAGCGCCGTCCAGGGGGCCGACAATGAGCAGTTCTTC.

The V call is TRBV11-2, the J call TRBJ2-7; 7 nucleotides align to TRBD1. The J segment lost 5 bases and the V segment lost 2 bases, leaving 9 bases of the junction unmatched. Per germline, CDR1 SGHAT and CDR2 FQNNGV. CDR3 size: 15 residues. The CDR3 loop reads CASSLQGGALNEQYF. CDR3 nucleotide sequence: TGTGCCAGCAGCTTACAAGGGGGCGCATTAAACGAGCAGTACTTC.

The rearrangement uses TRBV4-1 and TRBJ2-1; TRBD2 matches at 11 bases. In germline, CDR1 is MGHRA, CDR2 YSYEKL. The J segment lost 2 bases and the V segment lost 5 bases, leaving 2 bases of the junction unmatched. The CDR3 contains 15 residues. CDR3 nucleotides: TGCGCCAGCAGCTCGGGACTAGCGGCCTACAATGAGCAGTTCTTC. Translation: CASSSGLAAYNEQFF.

The rearrangement joins TRBV6-1 to TRBJ2-5, with 11 bases that match TRBD1. Germline V gives CDR1 MNHNS, CDR2 SASEGT. The CDR3 is 16 residues long. The V gene end was trimmed by 4 bases and the J gene end by 3 bases; junction bases not matched to a gene: 7. The DNA of the CDR3 is TGTGCCAGCAGTGCCAGGCCGGGACAGGGGGAAGAGACCCAGTACTTC. It codes for CASSARPGQGEETQYF.

J is TRBJ1-1 and V is TRBV11-3; D unclear. The CDR3 has 13 amino acids. Looked up from germline, CDR1 is SGHNT and CDR2 is YENEEA. V lost 5 bases, J lost 11 bases, and 18 bases lay in between. In nucleotides, the CDR3 is TGTGCCAGCAGCCGCAGCTCCGGGGAAAGGGCTTTCTTT. Translation gives CASSRSSGERAFF. Variable domain in full (rest from reference TRBV11-3 and TRBJ1-1): EAGVVQSPRYKIIEKKQPVAFWCNPISGHNTLYWYLQNLGQGPELLIRYENEEAVDDSQLPKDRFSAERLKGVDSTLKIQPAELGDSAVYLCASSRSSGERAFFGQGTRLTVV.

The chain links TRBV12-1 to TRBJ2-2; TRBD2 was called by the table and not checked on the DNA. TRBV12-1 is tagged as a pseudogene. CDR3 length: 15 residues. This CDR3 reads CASSSGTIPTGELFF. As DNA, the CDR3 is TGTGCCAGCAGCTCCGGGACTATCCCCACCGGGGAGCTGTTTTTT.

The V call is TRBV18, the J call TRBJ2-2; 7 bases fit TRBD2. The ends lost 3 bases at V and 7 bases at J; junction bases unmatched: 17. The CDR3 spans 18 residues. From germline, CDR1 is KGHSH and CDR2 LQKENI. The CDR3 DNA is TGTGCCAGCTCACCGGCATTATCGGCGGGGGTAGATCACGGGGAGCTGTTTTTT. The encoded protein is CASSPALSAGVDHGELFF.

V is TRBV11-2 and J is TRBJ2-3; 10 positions match TRBD2. The CDR3 length is 16 residues. V was clipped by 0 bases and J by 4 bases; unmatched bases: 4. Germline-derived CDR1 and CDR2 are SGHAT and FQNNGV. As DNA, the CDR3 is TGTGCCAGCAGCTTAGACCTAGCGGGAGTTTCAGATACGCAGTATTTT. Its translation is CASSLDLAGVSDTQYF.

The rearrangement joins TRBV4-1 to TRBJ1-6; D is ambiguous. Germline CDR1 reads MGHRA; CDR2 reads YSYEKL. The CDR3 is 17 amino acids. V lost 3 bases and J lost 0, with 12 bases in between. In DNA form, the CDR3 reads TGCGCCAGCAGCCATGGGCTTGCGAGCTCCTATAATTCACCCCTCCACTTT. Its protein is CASSHGLASSYNSPLHF.

The V and J genes are TRBV5-5 and TRBJ1-2, with D uncertain. The CDR3 contains 17 residues. Per germline, CDR1 SGHKS and CDR2 YYEKEE (reference sequence). Trimming left V 3 bases short and J 4 bases short, with 22 bases between. The CDR3 DNA reads as TGTGCCAGCAGCTATGGGGAGGGCTCGGGGATTCCCTATGGCTACACCTTC. It codes for CASSYGEGSGIPYGYTF.

This chain joins TRBV18 and TRBJ1-1; D perhaps matches TRBD1 (6 bases). CDR1 and CDR2 (germline): KGHSH, LQKENI. The CDR3 length is 14 residues. Trimming removed 4 bases from V and 7 bases from J, with 16 bases in between. The CDR3 nucleotides are TGTGCCAGCTCACTCACGGACAGAGAAAGTGAAGCTTTCTTT. Amino acids: CASSLTDRESEAFF.

The chain uses TRBV5-1 and TRBJ2-5, with 7 bases identical to TRBD1. Germline values: CDR1 SGHRS, CDR2 YFSETQ. J was trimmed by 5 bases and V by 3 bases; bases with no gene match: 10. This CDR3 is built from 15 residues. CDR3 nucleotide sequence: TGCGCCAGCAGCTGGAAAACAGGGGTAGGGGAGACCCAGTACTTC. The encoded protein is CASSWKTGVGETQYF. Combining the CDR3 with reference TRBV5-1 and TRBJ2-5 gives the whole variable domain KAGVTQTPRYLIKTRGQQVTLSCSPISGHRSVSWYQQTPGQGLQFLFEYFSETQRNKGNFPGRFSGRQFSNSRSEMNVSTLELGDSALYLCASSWKTGVGETQYFGPGTRLLVL.

This chain joins TRBV10-1 and TRBJ2-1; 8 nucleotides line up with TRBD2. Germline assignment: CDR1 WNHNN and CDR2 SYGVQD (reference sequence). The CDR3 length is 14 residues. The J segment lost 9 bases and the V segment lost 0 bases, leaving 4 bases of the junction unmatched. This CDR3 is CASSESERECEQFF. The CDR3 DNA follows: TGCGCCAGCAGTGAGTCGGAGCGGGAGTGTGAGCAGTTCTTC.

This chain connects TRBV30 to TRBJ1-5, with a possible D match to TRBD1 (6 bases). V was pared by 1 base and J by 7 bases, with 11 bases between. The germline V gene encodes CDR1 GTSNPN and CDR2 SVGIG (reference sequence). CDR3 length: 13 residues. In DNA form, the CDR3 reads TGTGCCTGGAGTGGCGCCAGGGGCCAGCCCCAGCATTTT. Its translation: CAWSGARGQPQHF.